The text below deals with one TCR beta chain. What it binds is not known. This entry is derived from a study of human T cells and chemical hapten exposure. Study details: Investigators sensitized roughly 2 cm by roughly 2 cm of upper inner arm skin with 2% DPC.

In TCRdb, the RACE reads were re-called with MiXCR into one record per CDR3 protein. The data contain about 84,000 distinct CDR3 sequences, roughly a tenth of them singletons. Time point: patch test 3, about 24 weeks after DPC sensitization. Treatment described: therapeutic diphenylcyclopropenone sensitization with weekly scalp DPC. The CDR3 is 17 residues long. CDR1 and CDR2 (germline): SGHAT, FQNNGV. Trimming stripped 4 bases from V and 0 bases from J, with 13 bases between. Overall study findings and caveats: With regard to DPC sensitization, TCRs above 1 in 1000 frequency did not change.

The sequencing here drew on whole blood, taken in connection with sensitization to the hapten diphenylcyclopropenone (DPC). This rearrangement joins TRBV11-2 to TRBJ1-6, with TRBD1 as a possible D gene (6 bases). This TCR derives from a woman between 50 and 59 years old with alopecia areata. Some clones in this sample may be carry-over from other donors' samples. CDR3 in amino acids: CASSWGQGSSYNSPLHF. In DNA, the CDR3 is TGTGCCAGCAGCTGGGGCCAGGGGAGCTCCTATAATTCACCCCTCCACTTT.